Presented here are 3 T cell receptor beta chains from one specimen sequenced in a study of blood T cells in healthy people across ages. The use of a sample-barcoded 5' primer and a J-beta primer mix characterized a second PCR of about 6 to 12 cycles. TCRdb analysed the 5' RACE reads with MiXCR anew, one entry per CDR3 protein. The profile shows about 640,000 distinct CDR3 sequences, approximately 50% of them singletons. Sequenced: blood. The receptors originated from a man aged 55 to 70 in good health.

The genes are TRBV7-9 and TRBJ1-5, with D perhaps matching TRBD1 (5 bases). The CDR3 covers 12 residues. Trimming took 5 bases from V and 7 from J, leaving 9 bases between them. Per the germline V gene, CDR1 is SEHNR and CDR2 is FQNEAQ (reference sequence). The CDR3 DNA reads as TGTGCCAGCAGCGGGGACGAGCAGCCCCAGCATTTT. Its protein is CASSGDEQPQHF. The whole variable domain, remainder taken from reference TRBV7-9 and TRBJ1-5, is DTGVSQNPRHKITKRGQNVTFRCDPISEHNRLYWYRQTLGQGPEFLTYFQNEAQLEKSRLLSDRFSAERPKGSFSTLEIQRTEQGDSAMYLCASSGDEQPQHFGDGTRLSIL.

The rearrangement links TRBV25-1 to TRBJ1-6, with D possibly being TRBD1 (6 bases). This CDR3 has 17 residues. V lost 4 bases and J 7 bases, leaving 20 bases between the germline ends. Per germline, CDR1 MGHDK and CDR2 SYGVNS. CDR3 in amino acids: CASSGTPGQGTNSPLHF. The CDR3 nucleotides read TGTGCCAGCAGTGGTACCCCAGGGCAGGGGACCAATTCACCCCTCCACTTT.

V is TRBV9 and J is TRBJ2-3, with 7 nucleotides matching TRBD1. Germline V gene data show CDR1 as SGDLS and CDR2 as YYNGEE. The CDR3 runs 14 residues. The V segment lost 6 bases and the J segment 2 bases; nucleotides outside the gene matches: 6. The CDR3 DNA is TGTGCCAGCACCAGACAGGGAACCACAGATACGCAGTATTTT. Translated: CASTRQGTTDTQYF.